Detailed here is one TCR beta chain. These data belong to a study of blood T cell repertoires in COVID-19. Germline V gene data show CDR1 as LNHDA and CDR2 as SQIVND (reference sequence). The CDR3 extends over 12 amino acids. Trimming at V came to 6 bases and at J to 5 bases, leaving 4 bases not matched to a gene. Here immunoSEQ multiplex PCR was the method, and the copy in TCRdb shows in-frame clones only, minus some. The table has 120,000 or so clones, 70% to 80% seen once; the top ten hold roughly 6.2%. The sequence was obtained from a man between 65 and 85 years old with acute or convalescent COVID-19. The rearrangement joins TRBV19 to TRBJ2-7, with 7 positions matching TRBD1. Sequenced sample: peripheral blood. The CDR3 nucleotides read TGTGCCAGTAGGACAGGGCTCGACGAGCAGTACTTC. It encodes CASRTGLDEQYF.